The T cell receptor (beta chain) described here comes from a study of beta chain features in type 1 diabetes. Study background: Across all samples, roughly 98,000,000 sorted cells were examined. The study's findings and limits: Sequencing from cDNA could over-represent high-TCR-expressing cells. Whatever favoring of shorter templates PCR might show would apply equally to patients and controls.

As to this clone: The antigen remains undetermined.

Sequencing targeted expressed TCRB transcripts, as all isolated RNA had been reverse transcribed. Using immunoSEQ multiplex PCR, the repertoire was profiled, and TCRdb retains in-frame clones only, with some absent. The data contain around 450,000 clones, 11% of them singletons. Source material: naive CD4+ T cells from blood. The sequence came from a woman younger than 30 in good health.

The CDR3, as DNA: TGTGCCTGGAGCGAAACATCATACTCCAGGCGACATTTT. Translated: CAWSETSYSRRHF. This chain connects TRBV30 to TRBJ1-5; D remains ambiguous. Germline CDR1 and CDR2: GTSNPN and SVGIG (reference sequence). Trimming took 3 bases from V and 16 from J, leaving 22 bases between them. CDR3 size: 13 residues.